Below, one T cell receptor (beta chain) is given with its context. This sample was included in a study of blood T cell repertoires in COVID-19. Generated by immunoSEQ multiplex PCR, the TCRdb table keeps only in-frame clones and is missing some. The sample has 80,000 to 100,000 clones, about 85% seen once. The receptor was isolated from a woman in her forties or fifties with active or convalescent COVID-19. The sequenced material came from peripheral blood.

The CDR3 spells CAWSVGGKYEQYF. CDR3 sequence (DNA): TGTGCCTGGAGTGTGGGGGGGAAGTACGAGCAGTACTTC. The rearrangement links TRBV30 to TRBJ2-7, with TRBD2 matching over 7 bases. J gave up 4 bases and V 0 bases, and 3 bases lay outside the gene matches. The germline CDR1 and CDR2 sequences are GTSNPN and SVGIG (reference sequence). The CDR3 loop spans 13 amino acids. The variable domain in full, with the rest retrieved from reference TRBV30 and TRBJ2-7, is SQTIHQWPATLVQPVGSPLSLECTVEGTSNPNLYWYRQAAGRGLQLLFYSVGIGQISSEVPQNLSASRPQDRQFILSSKKLLLSDSGFYLCAWSVGGKYEQYFGPGTRLTVT.